This record covers a single T cell receptor beta chain. Antigen unknown. The repertoire was sequenced with immunoSEQ multiplex PCR; TCRdb's copy has only in-frame clones and lacks some. Of tens of thousands of clones in the sample, more than 75% were seen once. This entry belongs to a study of T cell responses to AZD1222 COVID-19 vaccine. Regarding the study as a whole: Reports indicate that nearly half of spike-specific TCRs are directed at unmutated variant regions. Across the whole spike, CD4 TCRs peaked at regions 160-218 and 743-854. Recipients of AZD1222 seropositive at baseline numbered only 5 to 7.

The CDR3 consists of 14 residues. Per germline, CDR1 SGDLS and CDR2 YYNGEE. With 0 bases removed from V and 6 bases from J, the gap between germline ends came to 10 bases. The clonotype was recovered from an adult in good health. The sample was peripheral blood, taken on day 0 of AZD1222 vaccination. V usage is TRBV9 and J usage is TRBJ1-5; possibly TRBD1 for D (6 bases). CDR3 coding DNA: TGTGCCAGCAGCGTAGAGGGGGTAGGTCAGCCCCAGCATTTT. Its translation: CASSVEGVGQPQHF.